The 18 T cell receptor beta chains below come from one sample, sequenced in a study of beta chain features in type 1 diabetes. The study's findings and limits: Shorter TCRB CDR3s, moderately but significantly so, were found in Type 1 diabetes patients in all four CD4+ subsets.

TCRB transcripts that were expressed got sequenced, as all of the isolated RNA had been reverse transcribed. Using immunoSEQ multiplex PCR, the repertoire was profiled, and TCRdb retains in-frame clones only, with some absent. The repertoire includes 600,000 to 750,000 clones, roughly an eighth of them detected once, and about 0.11% sits in the top ten. Their cognate antigens are unknown. Sequencing was carried out using naive CD4+ T cells from blood. Receptors were obtained from a man aged 25-45 years with type 1 diabetes.

This sequence joins TRBV7-2 and TRBJ2-7; D perhaps matches TRBD2 (5 bases). The V and J ends lost 6 bases and 5 bases respectively, with 14 bases between them. Germline V CDR1 and CDR2: SGHTA, FQGNSA. The length of the CDR3 is 13 residues. The CDR3 loop reads CASRAGLVDEQYF. The CDR3, as DNA: TGTGCCAGCAGGGCGGGCCTTGTGGACGAGCAGTACTTC.

CDR3 DNA: TGTGCCAGCAGCCCGCAGGGGGCTAGCACAGATACGCAGTATTTT. This gives the protein CASSPQGASTDTQYF. The chain recombines TRBV7-8 with TRBJ2-3; 8 bases agree with TRBD1. From germline, CDR1 is SGHVS and CDR2 FQNEAQ. Trimming cost V 5 bases and J 0 bases; bases outside gene matches: 4. The CDR3 has 15 residues.

This clone was detected only once. J is TRBJ2-5 and V is TRBV7-2; 7 positions match TRBD2. Trimming cost V 3 bases and J 5 bases; bases outside gene matches: 18. This CDR3 has 18 amino acids. CDR1 and CDR2 from the germline V gene are SGHTA and FQGNSA. The CDR3 region is CASSFGGGRGVRQETQYF. As DNA, the CDR3 is TGTGCCAGCAGCTTCGGCGGGGGTAGGGGTGTCCGACAGGAGACCCAGTACTTC.

This clone was picked up a small number of times. The V and J genes are TRBV5-1 and TRBJ2-3, with a weak D call TRBD1 (5 bases). The germline V gene has CDR1 SGHRS and CDR2 YFSETQ. Trimming pared 2 bases from V and 0 bases from J, leaving 13 bases between. The CDR3 spans 16 residues. CDR3 sequence: CASSFGHGPSTDTQYF. For the CDR3, the DNA is TGCGCCAGCAGCTTCGGACACGGACCTAGCACAGATACGCAGTATTTT.

This chain uses TRBV18 with TRBJ2-1; no reliable D call. CDR1 is KGHSH, CDR2 LQKENI, per germline. The CDR3 contains 15 residues. Trimming shortened V by 3 bases and J by 4 bases, and 13 bases separated the two germline ends. This CDR3 is CASSPLGRVYNEQFF. CDR3 DNA sequence: TGTGCCAGCTCACCCCTTGGACGGGTTTACAATGAGCAGTTCTTC. Based on the CDR3 plus reference TRBV18 and TRBJ2-1, the full variable domain is NAGVMQNPRHLVRRRGQEARLRCSPMKGHSHVYWYRQLPEEGLKFMVYLQKENIIDESGMPKERFSAEFPKEGPSILRIQQVVRGDSAAYFCASSPLGRVYNEQFFGPGTRLTVL.

This chain joins TRBV29-1 and TRBJ2-2; a possible D gene is TRBD2 (5 bases). Germline assignment: CDR1 SQVTM and CDR2 ANQGSEA. Deletions cut 2 bases from V and 3 bases from J, with 13 bases between. This CDR3 has 15 residues. The CDR3 nucleotides are TGCAGCGTTGAAATCGGCGGGTCTCACACCGGGGAGCTGTTTTTT. It codes for CSVEIGGSHTGELFF.

This chain links TRBV9 with TRBJ1-3; no reliable D call. The V end lost 4 bases, the J end lost 2 bases, and 13 bases lay between the germline ends. Germline V gives CDR1 SGDLS, CDR2 YYNGEE. The CDR3 has 15 amino acids. The CDR3 DNA sequence: TGTGCCAGCAGCCCCGTTTCTGGGGCTGGAAACACCATATATTTT. It yields the protein CASSPVSGAGNTIYF.

This clone was observed a few times. The chain combines TRBV4-2 with TRBJ2-7; 7 bases match TRBD2. Germline V gene sequence: CDR1 LGHNA, CDR2 YNFKEQ. The CDR3 has 16 amino acids. Trimming took 3 bases from V and 0 from J; bases not matched to a gene: 8. The CDR3 DNA sequence: TGTGCCAGCAGCCAGGGAGGGGCCAGCTACTCCTACGAGCAGTACTTC. Residues: CASSQGGASYSYEQYF.

The chain is built from TRBV6-5 and TRBJ1-2; D remains unclear. The CDR3 has 12 residues. V was pared by 7 bases and J by 5 bases, with 11 bases between. The V gene's germline CDR1 is MNHEY and CDR2 SVGAGI. The DNA for the CDR3 is TGTGCCAGCACTCTGGACGGGTATGGCTACACCTTC. This gives the protein CASTLDGYGYTF.

This rearrangement joins TRBV6-5 to TRBJ2-6; TRBD2 is a possible D gene (5 bases). Germline loops: CDR1 MNHEY, CDR2 SVGAGI. Between the trimmed V and J ends, which lost 6 bases and 4 bases, there was a span of 13 bases. This CDR3 is 15 amino acids long. The CDR3 here is CASSPSPGGANVLTF. Here the CDR3 DNA reads TGTGCCAGCAGCCCCTCTCCGGGGGGGGCCAACGTCCTGACTTTC.

Written as DNA, the CDR3 is TGTGCCAGCAGCATTACAGGGTCTCCCTATGGCTACACCTTC. It yields the protein CASSITGSPYGYTF. The chain has TRBV7-9 and TRBJ1-2; tentatively, D is TRBD1 (6 bases). V lost 5 bases to trimming and J lost 4 bases, with 14 bases between them. Germline assignment: CDR1 SEHNR and CDR2 FQNEAQ (reference sequence). CDR3 length: 14 residues.

The J gene is TRBJ1-2, the V gene TRBV2; 10 bases fit TRBD1. The CDR3 extends over 12 amino acids. Germline trimming cut 8 bases from V and 5 bases from J; bases unmatched to any gene: 2. CDR1 and CDR2 from the germline V gene are SNHLY and FYNNEI. CDR3 nucleotides: TGTGCCAGCCTGGACAGGGGGTATGGCTACACCTTC. Amino acid sequence: CASLDRGYGYTF.

The V and J genes are TRBV9 and TRBJ2-2, with D unclear. V lost 3 bases to trimming and J lost 1 base, with 7 bases between them. This CDR3 is 14 amino acids long. From germline, CDR1 is SGDLS and CDR2 YYNGEE. The CDR3 DNA is TGTGCCAGCAGCGCCGACTGGAACACCGGGGAGCTGTTTTTT. It encodes CASSADWNTGELFF.

CDR3 in DNA: TGTGCCAGCAGCTTCCTACCGGGACAGTCCGAGACCCAGTACTTC. Translation gives CASSFLPGQSETQYF. The chain uses TRBV7-6 and TRBJ2-5; 7 bases are shared with TRBD1. V dropped 3 bases and J dropped 5; count of bases not matched to a gene: 9. This CDR3 is built from 15 residues. Germline CDR1 and CDR2: SGHVS and FNYEAQ.

CDR3 in DNA: TGTGCCAGTAGTATAGAGTCGGGGGGCACAGATACGCAGTATTTT. This gives the protein CASSIESGGTDTQYF. The gene calls are TRBV19 and TRBJ2-3, with D maybe TRBD2 (6 bases). Trimming left V 0 bases short and J 1 base short, with 8 bases between. CDR1 is LNHDA and CDR2 is SQIVND in the germline V gene (reference sequence). The CDR3 sequence is 15 residues long. The full variable domain, with the rest looked up from reference TRBV19 and TRBJ2-3, is DGGITQSPKYLFRKEGQNVTLSCEQNLNHDAMYWYRQDPGQGLRLIYYSQIVNDFQKGDIAEGYSVSREKKESFPLTVTSAQKNPTAFYLCASSIESGGTDTQYFGPGTRLTVL.

This clone has a handful of counts. In nucleotides, the CDR3 is TGCGCCAGCAGCCAAGAAAGCCCCCCCGAAAAACTGTTTTTT. Translated, it gives CASSQESPPEKLFF. V usage is TRBV4-3 and J usage is TRBJ1-4; D ambiguous. Germline V gene data show CDR1 as LGHNA and CDR2 as YSLEER. This CDR3 comprises 14 residues. V was cut by 0 bases and J by 8 bases, with 10 bases left in between.

This clone has more than one count but fewer than ten. The chain combines TRBV5-8 with TRBJ2-1; a possible D gene is TRBD1 (6 bases). CDR1 is SGHTS and CDR2 is YDEGEE in the germline V gene. Trimming took off 0 bases at V and 6 bases at J, with 10 bases between the two ends. The CDR3 loop spans 14 amino acids. The CDR3 loop reads CASSLAGQANEQFF. The CDR3, as DNA: TGTGCCAGCAGCTTGGCGGGACAAGCCAATGAGCAGTTCTTC.

This clone was counted only a few times. The V and J genes are TRBV30 and TRBJ1-3; no clear D gene. V gave up 0 bases and J gave up 4 bases, with 13 bases separating them. The CDR3 covers 15 residues. Germline CDR1 GTSNPN, CDR2 SVGIG (reference sequence). CDR3 loop: CAWSVSGTDGNTIYF. CDR3 DNA: TGTGCCTGGAGTGTATCCGGTACTGACGGAAACACCATATATTTT.